This entry features one T cell receptor (beta chain) sequence. Other DNA sequences in the same sample also yield this CDR3. These data belong to a study of control samples from healthy donors and cancer patients. Germline V gene data show CDR1 as SNHLY and CDR2 as FYNNEI. This CDR3 is built from 13 residues. The germline V and J ends were trimmed by 5 bases and 1 base, with 8 bases remaining between them. Only in-frame clones appear in the TCRdb table, and some are missing; sequencing was by immunoSEQ multiplex PCR. Of roughly 92,000 clones in the sample, roughly nine tenths were seen once. V and J are TRBV2 and TRBJ1-1; the D is unclear. Sequencing was carried out using blood. This receptor was obtained from a woman aged 45-65 years in good health. CDR3 sequence (DNA): TGTGCCAGCAGTACTACACAGAACACTGAAGCTTTCTTT. Protein product: CASSTTQNTEAFF.